The T cell receptor beta chain under discussion was sequenced for a study of early T cells in non-severe SARS-CoV-2 infection. The germline CDR1 and CDR2 sequences are LGHNA and YSLEER. V gave up 1 base and J gave up 9 bases, with 7 bases separating them. The CDR3 is 13 residues long. In TCRdb, the 5' RACE reads were re-called with MiXCR into one record per CDR3 protein. The sample comprises 59,000 or so distinct CDR3 sequences, roughly 13% of which are singletons, and 1.2% to 1.5% rests with the top ten. The chain joins TRBV4-3 to TRBJ1-6; D is uncertain. This sequence was found in an adult who was a healthcare worker with PCR-confirmed SARS-CoV-2 infection or an uninfected control (not recorded which). Specimen: whole blood, collected at baseline. The CDR3 DNA reads TGCGCCAGCAGCCAAGGGGCGTTTTCACCCCTCCACTTT. The encoded protein is CASSQGAFSPLHF.